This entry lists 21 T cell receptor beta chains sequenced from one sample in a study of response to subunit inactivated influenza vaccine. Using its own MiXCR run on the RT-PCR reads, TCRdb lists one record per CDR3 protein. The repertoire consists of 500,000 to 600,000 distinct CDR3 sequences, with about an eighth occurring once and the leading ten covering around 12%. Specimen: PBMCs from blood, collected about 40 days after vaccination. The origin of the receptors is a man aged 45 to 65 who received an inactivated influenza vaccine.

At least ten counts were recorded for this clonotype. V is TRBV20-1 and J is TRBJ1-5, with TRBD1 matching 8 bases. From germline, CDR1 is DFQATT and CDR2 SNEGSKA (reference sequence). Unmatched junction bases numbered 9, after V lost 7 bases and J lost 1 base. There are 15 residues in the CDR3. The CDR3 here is CSVTDRGGSNQPQHF. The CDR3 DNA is TGCAGTGTCACCGACAGGGGAGGGAGCAATCAGCCCCAGCATTTT.

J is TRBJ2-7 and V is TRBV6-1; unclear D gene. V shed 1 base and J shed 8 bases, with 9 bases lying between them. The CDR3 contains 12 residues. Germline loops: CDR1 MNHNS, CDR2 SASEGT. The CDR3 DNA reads TGTGCCAGCAGTGAAGGGGCCGGACAGCAGTACTTC. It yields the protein CASSEGAGQQYF.

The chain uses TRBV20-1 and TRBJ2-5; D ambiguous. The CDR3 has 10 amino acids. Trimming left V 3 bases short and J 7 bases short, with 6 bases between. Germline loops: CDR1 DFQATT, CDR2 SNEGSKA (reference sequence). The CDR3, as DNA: TGCAGTGCTAGTTACAGGACCCAGTACTTC. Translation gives CSASYRTQYF.

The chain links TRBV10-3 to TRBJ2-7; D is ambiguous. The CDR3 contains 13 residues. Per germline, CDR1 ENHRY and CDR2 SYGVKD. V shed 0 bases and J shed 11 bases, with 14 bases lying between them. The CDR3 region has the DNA TGTGCCATCAGTGAGTCCTACCCCCCCAGCAAGTACTTC. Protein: CAISESYPPSKYF.

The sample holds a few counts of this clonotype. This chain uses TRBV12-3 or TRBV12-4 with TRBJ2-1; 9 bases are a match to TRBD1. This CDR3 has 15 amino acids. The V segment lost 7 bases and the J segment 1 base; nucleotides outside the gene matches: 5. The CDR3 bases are TGTGCCAGCACCCGGGGACAGGGATCCTACAATGAGCAGTTCTTC. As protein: CASTRGQGSYNEQFF.

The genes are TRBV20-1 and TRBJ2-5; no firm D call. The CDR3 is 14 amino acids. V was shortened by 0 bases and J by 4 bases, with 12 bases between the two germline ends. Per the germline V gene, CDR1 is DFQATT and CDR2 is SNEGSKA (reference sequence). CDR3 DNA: TGCAGTGCTAGAGATCTACCTCAGGTAGAGACCCAGTACTTC. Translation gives CSARDLPQVETQYF.

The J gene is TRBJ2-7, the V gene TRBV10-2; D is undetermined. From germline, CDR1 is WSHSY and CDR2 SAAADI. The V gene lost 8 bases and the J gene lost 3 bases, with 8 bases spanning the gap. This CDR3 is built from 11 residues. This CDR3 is CASGGGYEQYF. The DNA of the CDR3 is TGCGCCAGCGGCGGCGGCTACGAGCAGTACTTC.

CDR3 amino acids: CASSLAQGYAFF. The CDR3 region has the DNA TGTGCCAGCAGCTTAGCGCAAGGGTATGCTTTCTTT. This sequence joins TRBV7-9 and TRBJ1-1, with D unresolved. This CDR3 comprises 12 residues. The V end lost 0 bases, the J end lost 11 bases, and 10 bases lay between the germline ends. The germline gives CDR1 SEHNR, CDR2 FQNEAQ (reference sequence).

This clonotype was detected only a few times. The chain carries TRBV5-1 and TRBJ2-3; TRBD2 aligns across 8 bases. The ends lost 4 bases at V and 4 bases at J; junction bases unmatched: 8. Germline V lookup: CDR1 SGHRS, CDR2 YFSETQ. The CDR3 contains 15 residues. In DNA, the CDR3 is TGCGCCAGCAGCGGTGGACTAGCTCCTGCAGATACGCAGTATTTT. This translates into CASSGGLAPADTQYF.

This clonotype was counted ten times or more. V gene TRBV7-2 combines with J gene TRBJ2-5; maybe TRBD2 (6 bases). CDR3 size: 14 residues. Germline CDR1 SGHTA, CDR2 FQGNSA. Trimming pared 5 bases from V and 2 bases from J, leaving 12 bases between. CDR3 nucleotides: TGTGCCAGCAGCAATAGCGGTTTACAAGAGACCCAGTACTTC. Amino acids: CASSNSGLQETQYF. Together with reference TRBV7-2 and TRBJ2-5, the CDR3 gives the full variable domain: GAGVSQSPSNKVTEKGKDVELRCDPISGHTALYWYRQSLGQGLEFLIYFQGNSAPDKSGLPSDRFSAERTGGSVSTLTIQRTQQEDSAVYLCASSNSGLQETQYFGPGTRLLVL.

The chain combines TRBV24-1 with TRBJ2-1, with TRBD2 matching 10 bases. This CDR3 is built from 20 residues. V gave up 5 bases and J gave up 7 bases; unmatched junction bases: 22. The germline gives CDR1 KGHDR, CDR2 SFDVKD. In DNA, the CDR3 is TGTGCCACCAGTGGAAACCCGCGACAGCCCGCTAGCGGGAGTACTAATGAGCAGTTCTTC. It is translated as CATSGNPRQPASGSTNEQFF.

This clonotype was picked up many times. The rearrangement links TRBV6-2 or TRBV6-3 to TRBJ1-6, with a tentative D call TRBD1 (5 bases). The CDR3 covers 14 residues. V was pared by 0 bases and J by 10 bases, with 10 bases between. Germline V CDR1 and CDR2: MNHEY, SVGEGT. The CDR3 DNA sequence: TGTGCCAGCAGTTACTCCGGGGGAGGCTCACCCCTCCACTTT. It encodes CASSYSGGGSPLHF.

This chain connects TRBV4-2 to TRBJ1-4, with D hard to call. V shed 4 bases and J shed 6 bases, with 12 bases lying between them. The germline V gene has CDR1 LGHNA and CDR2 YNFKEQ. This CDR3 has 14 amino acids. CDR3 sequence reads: CASSPRGKDEKLFF. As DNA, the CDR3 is TGTGCCAGCAGCCCTCGAGGGAAAGATGAAAAACTGTTTTTT.

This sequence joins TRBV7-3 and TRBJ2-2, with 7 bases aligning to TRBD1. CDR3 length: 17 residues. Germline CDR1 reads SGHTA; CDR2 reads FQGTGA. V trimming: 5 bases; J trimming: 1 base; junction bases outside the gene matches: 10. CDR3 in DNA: TGTGCCAGCAGCCCAGGGACAGCTCTCCGGAACACCGGGGAGCTGTTTTTT. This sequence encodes CASSPGTALRNTGELFF.

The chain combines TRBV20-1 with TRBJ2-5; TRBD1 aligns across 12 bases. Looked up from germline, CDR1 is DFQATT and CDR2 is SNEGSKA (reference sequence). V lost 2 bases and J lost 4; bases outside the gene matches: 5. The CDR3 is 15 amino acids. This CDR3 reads CSARPGQGARETQYF. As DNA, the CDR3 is TGCAGTGCTAGACCGGGACAGGGGGCGCGAGAGACCCAGTACTTC.

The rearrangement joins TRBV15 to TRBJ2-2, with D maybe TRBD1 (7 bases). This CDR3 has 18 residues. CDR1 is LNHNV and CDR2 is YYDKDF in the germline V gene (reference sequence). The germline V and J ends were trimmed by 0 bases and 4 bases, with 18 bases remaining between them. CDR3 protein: CATSRDLPGGMGTGELFF. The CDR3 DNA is TGTGCCACCAGCAGAGATCTCCCAGGGGGGATGGGCACCGGGGAGCTGTTTTTT. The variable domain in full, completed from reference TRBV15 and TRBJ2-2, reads DAMVIQNPRYQVTQFGKPVTLSCSQTLNHNVMYWYQQKSSQAPKLLFHYYDKDFNNEADTPDNFQSRRPNTSFCFLDIRSPGLGDTAMYLCATSRDLPGGMGTGELFFGEGSRLTVL.

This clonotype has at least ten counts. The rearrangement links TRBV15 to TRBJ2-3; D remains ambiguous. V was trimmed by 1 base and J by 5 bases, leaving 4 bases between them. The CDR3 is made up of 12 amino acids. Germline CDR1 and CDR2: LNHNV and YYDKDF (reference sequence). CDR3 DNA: TGTGCCACCAGCAGAGTAGGAGATACGCAGTATTTT. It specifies CATSRVGDTQYF.

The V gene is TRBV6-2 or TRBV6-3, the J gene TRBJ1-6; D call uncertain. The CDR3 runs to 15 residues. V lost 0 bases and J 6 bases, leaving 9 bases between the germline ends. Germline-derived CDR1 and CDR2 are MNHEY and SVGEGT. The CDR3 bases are TGTGCCAGCAGTTACTCGGGCGGACCTAATTCACCCCTCCACTTT. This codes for CASSYSGGPNSPLHF.

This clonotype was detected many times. The CDR3 spells CASSQDTGADTQYF. DNA for the CDR3: TGTGCCAGCAGCCAAGATACCGGCGCAGATACGCAGTATTTT. The chain couples TRBV4-2 to TRBJ2-3; D is unresolved. There are 14 residues in the CDR3. Germline V gene lookup returns CDR1 LGHNA and CDR2 YNFKEQ. V was clipped by 0 bases and J by 4 bases, with 8 bases between them.

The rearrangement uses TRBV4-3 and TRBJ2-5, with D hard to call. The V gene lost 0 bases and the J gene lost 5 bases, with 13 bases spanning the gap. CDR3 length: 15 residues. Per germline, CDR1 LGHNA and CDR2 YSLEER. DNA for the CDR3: TGCGCCAGCAGCCAAGATGTGGGCGTAGGGGAGACCCAGTACTTC. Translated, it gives CASSQDVGVGETQYF.

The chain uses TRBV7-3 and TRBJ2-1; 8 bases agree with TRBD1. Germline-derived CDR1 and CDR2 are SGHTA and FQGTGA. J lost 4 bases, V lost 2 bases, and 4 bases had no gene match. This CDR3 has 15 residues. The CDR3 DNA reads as TGTGCCAGCAGCTTACGGGACAGGAAGTACAATGAGCAGTTCTTC. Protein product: CASSLRDRKYNEQFF.